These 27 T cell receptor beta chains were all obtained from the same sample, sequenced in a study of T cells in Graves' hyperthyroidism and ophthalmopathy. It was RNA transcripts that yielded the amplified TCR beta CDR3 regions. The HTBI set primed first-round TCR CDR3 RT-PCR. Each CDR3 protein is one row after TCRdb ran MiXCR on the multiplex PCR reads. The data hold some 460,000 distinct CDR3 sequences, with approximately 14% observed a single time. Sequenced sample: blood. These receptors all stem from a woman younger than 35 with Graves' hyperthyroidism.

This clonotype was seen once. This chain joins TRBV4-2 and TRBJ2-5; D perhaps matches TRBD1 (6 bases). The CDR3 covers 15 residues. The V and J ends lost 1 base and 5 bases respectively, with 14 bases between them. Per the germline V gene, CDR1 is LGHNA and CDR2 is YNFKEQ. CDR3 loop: CASSQVAGAGETQYF. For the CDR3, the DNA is TGTGCCAGCAGCCAAGTAGCAGGGGCTGGGGAGACCCAGTACTTC.

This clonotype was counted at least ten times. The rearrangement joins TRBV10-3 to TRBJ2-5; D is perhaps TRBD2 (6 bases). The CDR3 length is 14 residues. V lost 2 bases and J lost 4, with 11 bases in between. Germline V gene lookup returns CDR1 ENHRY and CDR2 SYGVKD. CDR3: CAISEREERETQYF. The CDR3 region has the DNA TGTGCCATCAGTGAGAGGGAGGAGAGAGAGACCCAGTACTTC.

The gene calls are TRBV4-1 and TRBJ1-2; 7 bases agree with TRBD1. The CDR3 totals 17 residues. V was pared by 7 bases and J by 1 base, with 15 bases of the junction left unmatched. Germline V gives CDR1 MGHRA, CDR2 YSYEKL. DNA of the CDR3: TGCGCCAGCACCCCACAGCTACAGGGGCGAGTTAACTATGGCTACACCTTC. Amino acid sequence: CASTPQLQGRVNYGYTF.

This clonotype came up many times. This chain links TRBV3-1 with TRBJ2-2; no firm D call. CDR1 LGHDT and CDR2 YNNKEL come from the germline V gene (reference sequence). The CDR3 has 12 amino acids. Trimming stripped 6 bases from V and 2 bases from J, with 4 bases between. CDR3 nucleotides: TGTGCCAGCAGTCGAAACACCGGGGAGCTGTTTTTT. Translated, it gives CASSRNTGELFF.

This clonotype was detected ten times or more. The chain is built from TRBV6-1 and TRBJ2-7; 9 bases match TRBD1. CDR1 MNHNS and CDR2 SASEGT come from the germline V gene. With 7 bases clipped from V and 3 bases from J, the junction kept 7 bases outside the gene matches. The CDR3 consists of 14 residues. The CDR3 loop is CASTSGTGSYEQYF. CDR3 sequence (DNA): TGTGCCAGCACCTCGGGGACAGGGAGCTACGAGCAGTACTTC.

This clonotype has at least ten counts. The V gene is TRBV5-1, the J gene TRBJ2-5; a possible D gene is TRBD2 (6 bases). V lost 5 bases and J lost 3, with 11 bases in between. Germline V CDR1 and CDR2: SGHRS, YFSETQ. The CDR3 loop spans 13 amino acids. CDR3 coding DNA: TGCGCCAGCAGTCCAGGGAGGAAAGAGACCCAGTACTTC. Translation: CASSPGRKETQYF. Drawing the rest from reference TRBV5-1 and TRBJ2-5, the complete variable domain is KAGVTQTPRYLIKTRGQQVTLSCSPISGHRSVSWYQQTPGQGLQFLFEYFSETQRNKGNFPGRFSGRQFSNSRSEMNVSTLELGDSALYLCASSPGRKETQYFGPGTRLLVL.

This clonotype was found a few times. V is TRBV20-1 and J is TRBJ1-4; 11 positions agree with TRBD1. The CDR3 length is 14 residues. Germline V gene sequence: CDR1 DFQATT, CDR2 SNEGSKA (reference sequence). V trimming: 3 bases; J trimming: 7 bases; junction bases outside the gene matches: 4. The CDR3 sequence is CSARGTGGSEKLFF. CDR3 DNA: TGCAGTGCTAGGGGGACAGGGGGGAGTGAAAAACTGTTTTTT.

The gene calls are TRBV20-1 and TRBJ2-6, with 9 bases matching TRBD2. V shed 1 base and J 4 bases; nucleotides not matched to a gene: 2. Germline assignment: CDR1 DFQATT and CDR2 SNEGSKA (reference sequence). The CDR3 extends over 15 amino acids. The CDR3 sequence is CSARVGTSGANVLTF. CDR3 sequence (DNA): TGCAGTGCTAGAGTCGGGACTAGCGGGGCCAACGTCCTGACTTTC.

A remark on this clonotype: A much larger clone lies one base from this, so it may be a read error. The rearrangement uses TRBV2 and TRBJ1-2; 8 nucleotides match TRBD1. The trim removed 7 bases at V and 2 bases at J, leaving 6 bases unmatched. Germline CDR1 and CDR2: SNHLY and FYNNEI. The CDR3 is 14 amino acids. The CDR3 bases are TGTGCCAGCAACGCCGGGACAGGCAACTATGGCTACACCTTC. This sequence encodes CASNAGTGNYGYTF.

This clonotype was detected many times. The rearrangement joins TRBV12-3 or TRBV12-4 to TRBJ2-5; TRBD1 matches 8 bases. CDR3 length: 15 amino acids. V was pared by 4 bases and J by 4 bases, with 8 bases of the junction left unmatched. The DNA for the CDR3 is TGTGCCAGCAGTTCGACCCAGGGGGCGGTAGAGACCCAGTACTTC. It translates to CASSSTQGAVETQYF.

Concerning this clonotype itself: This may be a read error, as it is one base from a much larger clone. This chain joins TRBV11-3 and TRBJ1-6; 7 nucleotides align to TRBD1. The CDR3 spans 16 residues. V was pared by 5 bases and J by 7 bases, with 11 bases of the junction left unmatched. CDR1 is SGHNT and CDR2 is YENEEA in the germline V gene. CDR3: CASSRGGGRPNSPLHF. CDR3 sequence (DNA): TGTGCCAGCAGCCGAGGGGGCGGGAGGCCGAATTCACCCCTCCACTTT. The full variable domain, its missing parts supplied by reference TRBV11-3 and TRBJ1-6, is EAGVVQSPRYKIIEKKQPVAFWCNPISGHNTLYWYLQNLGQGPELLIRYENEEAVDDSQLPKDRFSAERLKGVDSTLKIQPAELGDSAVYLCASSRGGGRPNSPLHFGNGTRLTVT.

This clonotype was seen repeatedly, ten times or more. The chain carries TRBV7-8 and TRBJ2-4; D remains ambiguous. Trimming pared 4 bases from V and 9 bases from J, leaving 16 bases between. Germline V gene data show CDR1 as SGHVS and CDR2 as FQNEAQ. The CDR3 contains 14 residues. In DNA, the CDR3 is TGTGCCAGCAGCTCCCGTGGCCCCGCAGGCATTCAGTACTTC. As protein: CASSSRGPAGIQYF.

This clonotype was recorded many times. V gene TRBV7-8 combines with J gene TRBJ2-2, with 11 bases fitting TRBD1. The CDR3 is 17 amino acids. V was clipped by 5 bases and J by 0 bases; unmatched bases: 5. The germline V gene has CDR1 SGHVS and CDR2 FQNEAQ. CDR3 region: CASSRDRGAANTGELFF. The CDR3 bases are TGTGCCAGCAGCCGGGACAGGGGGGCCGCGAACACCGGGGAGCTGTTTTTT.

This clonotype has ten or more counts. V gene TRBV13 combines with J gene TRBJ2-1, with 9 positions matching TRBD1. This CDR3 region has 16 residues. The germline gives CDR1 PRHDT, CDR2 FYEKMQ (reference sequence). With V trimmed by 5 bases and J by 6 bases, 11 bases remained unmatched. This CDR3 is CASSQPGGQGANEQFF. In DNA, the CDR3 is TGTGCCAGCAGCCAGCCCGGGGGACAGGGCGCCAATGAGCAGTTCTTC.

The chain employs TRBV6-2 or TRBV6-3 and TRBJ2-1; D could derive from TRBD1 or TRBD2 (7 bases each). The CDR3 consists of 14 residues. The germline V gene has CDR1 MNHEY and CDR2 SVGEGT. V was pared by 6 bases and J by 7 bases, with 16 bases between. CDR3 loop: CASRLFQGGNEQFF. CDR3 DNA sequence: TGTGCCAGCAGGTTATTTCAGGGGGGGAATGAGCAGTTCTTC.

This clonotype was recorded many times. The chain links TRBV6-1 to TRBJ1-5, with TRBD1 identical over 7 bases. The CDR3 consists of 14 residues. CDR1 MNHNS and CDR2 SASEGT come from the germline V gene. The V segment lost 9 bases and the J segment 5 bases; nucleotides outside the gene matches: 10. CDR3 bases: TGTGCCAGTAGGTCGACAGGGCAGGATCAGCCCCAGCATTTT. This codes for CASRSTGQDQPQHF.

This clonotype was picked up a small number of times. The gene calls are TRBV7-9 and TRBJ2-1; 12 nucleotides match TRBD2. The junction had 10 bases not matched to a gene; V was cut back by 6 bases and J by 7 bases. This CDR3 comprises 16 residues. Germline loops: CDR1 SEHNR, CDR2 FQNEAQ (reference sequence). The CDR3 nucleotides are TGTGCCAGCAGTTCTGATCTAGCGGGGGGGAGGAATGAGCAGTTCTTC. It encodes CASSSDLAGGRNEQFF.

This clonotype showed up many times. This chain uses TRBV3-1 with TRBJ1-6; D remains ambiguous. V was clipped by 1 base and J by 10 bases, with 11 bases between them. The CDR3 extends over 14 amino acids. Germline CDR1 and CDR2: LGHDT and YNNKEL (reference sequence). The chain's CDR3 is CASSQGWVESPLHF. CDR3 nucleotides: TGTGCCAGCAGCCAAGGATGGGTAGAGTCACCCCTCCACTTT.

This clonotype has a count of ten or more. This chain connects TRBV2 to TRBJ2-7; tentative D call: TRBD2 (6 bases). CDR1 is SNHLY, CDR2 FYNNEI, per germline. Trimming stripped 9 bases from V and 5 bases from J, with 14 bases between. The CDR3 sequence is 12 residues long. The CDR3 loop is CARFRLVNEQYF. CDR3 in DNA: TGTGCCAGGTTTCGACTAGTTAACGAGCAGTACTTC.

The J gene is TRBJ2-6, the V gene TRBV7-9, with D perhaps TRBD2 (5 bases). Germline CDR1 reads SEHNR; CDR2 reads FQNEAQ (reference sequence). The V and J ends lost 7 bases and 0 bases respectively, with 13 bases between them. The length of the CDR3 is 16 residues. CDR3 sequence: CASTMGASSGANVLTF. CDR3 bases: TGTGCCAGCACCATGGGAGCCAGCTCTGGGGCCAACGTCCTGACTTTC.

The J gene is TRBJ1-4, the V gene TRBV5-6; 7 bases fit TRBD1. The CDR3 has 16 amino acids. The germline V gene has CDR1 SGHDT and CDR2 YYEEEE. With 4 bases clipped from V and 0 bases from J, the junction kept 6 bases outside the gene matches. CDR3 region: CASSTDRDATNEKLFF. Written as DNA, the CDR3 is TGTGCCAGCAGCACCGACAGGGACGCAACTAATGAAAAACTGTTTTTT.

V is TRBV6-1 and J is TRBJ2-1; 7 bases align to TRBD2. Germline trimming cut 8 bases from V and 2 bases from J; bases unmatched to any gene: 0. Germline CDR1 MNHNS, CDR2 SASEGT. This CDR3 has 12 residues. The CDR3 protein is CASGGAYNEQFF. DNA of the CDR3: TGTGCCAGCGGGGGGGCCTACAATGAGCAGTTCTTC.

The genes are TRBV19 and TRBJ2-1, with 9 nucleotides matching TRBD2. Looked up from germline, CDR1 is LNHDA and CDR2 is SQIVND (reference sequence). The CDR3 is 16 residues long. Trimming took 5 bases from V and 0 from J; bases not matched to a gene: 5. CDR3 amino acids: CASSGSGGGSYNEQFF. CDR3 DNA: TGTGCCAGTAGTGGTAGCGGGGGAGGCTCCTACAATGAGCAGTTCTTC.

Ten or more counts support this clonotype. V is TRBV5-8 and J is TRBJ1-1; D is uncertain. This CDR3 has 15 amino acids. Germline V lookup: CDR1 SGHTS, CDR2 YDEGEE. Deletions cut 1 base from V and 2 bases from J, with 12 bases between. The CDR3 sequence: CASSLRSAPNTEAFF. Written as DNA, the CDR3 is TGTGCCAGCAGCTTGAGGTCAGCTCCAAACACTGAAGCTTTCTTT.

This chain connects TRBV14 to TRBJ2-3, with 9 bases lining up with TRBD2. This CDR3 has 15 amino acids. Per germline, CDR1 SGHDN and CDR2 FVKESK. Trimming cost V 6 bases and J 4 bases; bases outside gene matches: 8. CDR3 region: CASSDIAGAADTQYF. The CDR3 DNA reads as TGTGCCAGCAGTGATATAGCGGGGGCCGCAGATACGCAGTATTTT.

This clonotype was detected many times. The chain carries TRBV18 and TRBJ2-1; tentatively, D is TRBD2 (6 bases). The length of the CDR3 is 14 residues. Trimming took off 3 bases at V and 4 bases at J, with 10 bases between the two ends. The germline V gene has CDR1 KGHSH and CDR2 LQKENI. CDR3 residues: CASSPPGTYNEQFF. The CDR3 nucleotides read TGTGCCAGCTCACCCCCCGGGACTTACAATGAGCAGTTCTTC.

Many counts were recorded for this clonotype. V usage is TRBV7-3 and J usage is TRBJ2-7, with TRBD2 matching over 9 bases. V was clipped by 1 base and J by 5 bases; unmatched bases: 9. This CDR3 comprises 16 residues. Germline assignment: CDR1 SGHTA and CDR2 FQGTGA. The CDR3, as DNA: TGTGCCAGCAGCTTAATCCCCGGGACTAGCCCAGACGAGCAGTACTTC. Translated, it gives CASSLIPGTSPDEQYF.